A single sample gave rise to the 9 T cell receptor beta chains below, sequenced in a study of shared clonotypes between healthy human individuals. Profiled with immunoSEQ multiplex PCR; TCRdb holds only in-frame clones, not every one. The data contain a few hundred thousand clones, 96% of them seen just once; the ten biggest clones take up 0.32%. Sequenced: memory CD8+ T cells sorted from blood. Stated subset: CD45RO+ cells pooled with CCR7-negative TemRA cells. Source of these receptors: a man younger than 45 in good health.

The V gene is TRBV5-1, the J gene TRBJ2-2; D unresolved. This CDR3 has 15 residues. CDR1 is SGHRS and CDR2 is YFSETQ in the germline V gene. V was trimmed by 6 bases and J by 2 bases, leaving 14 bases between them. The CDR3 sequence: CASTPRTGNTGELFF. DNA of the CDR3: TGCGCCAGCACCCCGCGAACCGGAAACACCGGGGAGCTGTTTTTT.

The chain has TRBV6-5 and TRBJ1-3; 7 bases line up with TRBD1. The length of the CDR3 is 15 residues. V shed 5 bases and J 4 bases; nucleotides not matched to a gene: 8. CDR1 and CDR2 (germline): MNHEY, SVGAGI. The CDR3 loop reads CASSNGQVTGNTIYF. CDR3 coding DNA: TGTGCCAGCAGTAACGGACAGGTTACCGGAAACACCATATATTTT.

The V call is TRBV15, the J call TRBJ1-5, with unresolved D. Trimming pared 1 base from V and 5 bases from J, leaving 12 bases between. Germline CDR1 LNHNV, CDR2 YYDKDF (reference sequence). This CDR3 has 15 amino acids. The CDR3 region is CATSRVESPYQPQHF. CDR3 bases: TGTGCCACCAGCAGAGTCGAGTCACCTTATCAGCCCCAGCATTTT.

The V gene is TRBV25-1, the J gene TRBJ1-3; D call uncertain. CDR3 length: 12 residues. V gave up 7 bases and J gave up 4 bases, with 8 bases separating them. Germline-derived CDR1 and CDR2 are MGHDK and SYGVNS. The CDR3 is CASTSTGNTIYF. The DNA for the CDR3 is TGTGCCAGCACTTCAACCGGAAACACCATATATTTT.

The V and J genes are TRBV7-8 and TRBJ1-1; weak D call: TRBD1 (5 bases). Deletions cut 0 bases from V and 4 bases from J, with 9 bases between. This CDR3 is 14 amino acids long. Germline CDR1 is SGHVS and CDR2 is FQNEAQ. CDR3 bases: TGTGCCAGCAGCTTAGCGGGGGTGTCCACTGAAGCTTTCTTT. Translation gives CASSLAGVSTEAFF. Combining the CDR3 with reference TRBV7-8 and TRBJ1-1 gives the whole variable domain GAGVSQSPRYKVAKRGQDVALRCDPISGHVSLFWYQQALGQGPEFLTYFQNEAQLDKSGLPSDRFFAERPEGSVSTLKIQRTQQEDSAVYLCASSLAGVSTEAFFGQGTRLTVV.

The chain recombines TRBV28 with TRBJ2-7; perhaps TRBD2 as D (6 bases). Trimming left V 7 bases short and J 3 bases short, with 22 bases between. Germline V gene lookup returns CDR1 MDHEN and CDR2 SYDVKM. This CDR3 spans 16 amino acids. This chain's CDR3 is CASTIDMGGPFYEQYF. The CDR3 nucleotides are TGTGCCAGCACGATCGACATGGGAGGCCCGTTCTACGAGCAGTACTTC.

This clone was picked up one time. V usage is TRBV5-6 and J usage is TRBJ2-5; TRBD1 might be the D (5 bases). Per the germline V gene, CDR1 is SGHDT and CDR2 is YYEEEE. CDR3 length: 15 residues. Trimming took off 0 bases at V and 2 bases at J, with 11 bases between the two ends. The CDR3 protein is CASSLANTGQETQYF. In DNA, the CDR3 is TGTGCCAGCAGCTTGGCCAACACAGGACAAGAGACCCAGTACTTC.

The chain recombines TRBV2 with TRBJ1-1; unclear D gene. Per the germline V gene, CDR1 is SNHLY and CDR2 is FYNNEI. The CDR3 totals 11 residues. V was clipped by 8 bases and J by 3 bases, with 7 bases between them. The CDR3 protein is CASAEDTEAFF. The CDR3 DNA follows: TGTGCCAGCGCGGAAGACACTGAAGCTTTCTTT. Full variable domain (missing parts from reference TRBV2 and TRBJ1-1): EPEVTQTPSHQVTQMGQEVILRCVPISNHLYFYWYRQILGQKVEFLVSFYNNEISEKSEIFDDQFSVERPDGSNFTLKIRSTKLEDSAMYFCASAEDTEAFFGQGTRLTVV.

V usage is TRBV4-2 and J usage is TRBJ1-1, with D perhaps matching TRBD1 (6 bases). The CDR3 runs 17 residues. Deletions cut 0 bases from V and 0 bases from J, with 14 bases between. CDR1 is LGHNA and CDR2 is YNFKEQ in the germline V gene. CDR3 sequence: CASSQDSGRGMNTEAFF. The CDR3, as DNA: TGTGCCAGCAGCCAAGATAGTGGGAGGGGGATGAACACTGAAGCTTTCTTT.